This T cell receptor (beta chain) stems from a study of blood T cell repertoires in COVID-19. Study context: From T cells, B-cell-depleted T cells, or PBMCs came the material, which was cDNA or gDNA.

V was pared by 5 bases and J by 8 bases, with 10 bases between. The germline V gene encodes CDR1 MNHEY and CDR2 SVGAGI. There are 12 residues in the CDR3. Clones were sequenced by immunoSEQ multiplex PCR, and TCRdb holds only the in-frame ones, with some missing. The table records approximately 100,000 clones, 87% of them present only once. This clone was counted a single time. The sequence was obtained from a man in his forties or fifties in a cohort sampled during active COVID-19. The chain employs TRBV6-5 and TRBJ2-4; tentatively, D is TRBD1 (6 bases). Sequenced input: peripheral blood. CDR3 nucleotides: TGTGCCAGCAGTCCCAGGGGATACATTCAGTACTTC. Protein sequence: CASSPRGYIQYF.